This T cell receptor beta chain was recovered during a study of blood T cell repertoires in COVID-19. Study as a whole: The analysed material was cDNA or gDNA that came from T cells, B-cell-depleted T cells, or PBMCs.

Sequenced by immunoSEQ multiplex PCR; TCRdb stores in-frame clones only, minus some. The sample has tens of thousands of clones; approximately 82% are singletons. Germline V gene sequence: CDR1 SEHNR, CDR2 FQNEAQ (reference sequence). Trimming pared 2 bases from V and 7 bases from J, leaving 11 bases between. This CDR3 has 13 residues. Sequenced: peripheral blood. The TCR was taken from a woman aged 55-69 years with acute or convalescent COVID-19. The chain has TRBV7-9 and TRBJ1-1; perhaps TRBD1 as D (5 bases). The CDR3 DNA is TGTGCCAGCAGCTTACTGCTGACAGTTGAAGCTTTCTTT. It codes for CASSLLLTVEAFF.